One sample yielded the 19 T cell receptor beta chains listed below, sequenced in a study of blood T cell repertoires in COVID-19. The assay was immunoSEQ multiplex PCR, and TCRdb's table has in-frame clones only and misses some. The sample has 410,000 or so clones; approximately 89% are singletons. Specimen: peripheral blood. The receptor source for this set is a woman in her forties with COVID-19, enrolled during active disease.

The rearrangement uses TRBV6-2 or TRBV6-3 and TRBJ2-3, with TRBD2 matching over 7 bases. The ends lost 2 bases at V and 2 bases at J; junction bases unmatched: 4. The length of the CDR3 is 15 residues. The germline gives CDR1 MNHEY, CDR2 SVGEGT. In DNA form, the CDR3 reads TGTGCCAGCAGTTACCACGGGAGGCTCACAGATACGCAGTATTTT. Its protein product is CASSYHGRLTDTQYF.

The J gene is TRBJ1-3, the V gene TRBV6-5; D uncertain. The CDR3 is made up of 15 amino acids. With 7 bases removed from V and 0 bases from J, the gap between germline ends came to 13 bases. CDR1 MNHEY and CDR2 SVGAGI come from the germline V gene. In DNA form, the CDR3 reads TGTGCCAGCATGGAGATTGGGAGCTCTGGAAACACCATATATTTT. This gives the protein CASMEIGSSGNTIYF.

This clone was counted between two and nine times. This chain joins TRBV9 and TRBJ2-3; TRBD2 matches at 15 bases. The CDR3 has 16 residues. Germline V gives CDR1 SGDLS, CDR2 YYNGEE. Trimming cost V 3 bases and J 6 bases; bases outside gene matches: 5. CDR3 nucleotide sequence: TGTGCCAGCAGCGCCGGACTAGCGGGAGGGCTTGATACGCAGTATTTT. It encodes CASSAGLAGGLDTQYF.

V gene TRBV25-1 combines with J gene TRBJ2-5; D is possibly TRBD2 (6 bases). The CDR3 spans 14 residues. Germline V lookup: CDR1 MGHDK, CDR2 SYGVNS. The ends were cut back, 2 bases at V and 5 bases at J, with 12 bases in the middle. The CDR3: CASSEEEGSETQYF. The DNA of the CDR3 is TGTGCCAGCAGTGAAGAGGAGGGGAGTGAGACCCAGTACTTC.

V gene TRBV18 combines with J gene TRBJ1-5; no clear D gene. V lost 5 bases, J lost 2 bases, and 7 bases lay in between. The CDR3 spans 13 residues. Germline V gene data show CDR1 as KGHSH and CDR2 as LQKENI. The CDR3 region is CASSSRGNQPQHF. CDR3 sequence (DNA): TGTGCCAGCTCATCCCGAGGCAATCAGCCCCAGCATTTT.

The chain couples TRBV2 to TRBJ2-7, with TRBD1 identical over 9 bases. CDR1 and CDR2 from the germline V gene are SNHLY and FYNNEI. The CDR3 runs to 14 residues. J was trimmed by 4 bases and V by 5 bases; bases with no gene match: 6. CDR3 DNA: TGTGCCAGCAGTCAAATTGGACAGGGGTACGAGCAGTACTTC. Translating it yields CASSQIGQGYEQYF.

This clone was seen just once. The V gene is TRBV7-2, the J gene TRBJ2-2, with 7 bases identical to TRBD1. Trimming at V came to 1 base and at J to 7 bases, leaving 9 bases not matched to a gene. The CDR3 is 16 amino acids. Germline assignment: CDR1 SGHTA and CDR2 FQGNSA. As DNA, the CDR3 is TGTGCCAGCAGCTTAGGGGGGCAGGGGGTGGGCGGGGAGCTGTTTTTT. As protein: CASSLGGQGVGGELFF.

V gene TRBV10-3 combines with J gene TRBJ2-5, with D perhaps matching TRBD2 (6 bases). Germline values: CDR1 ENHRY, CDR2 SYGVKD. The V end lost 3 bases, the J end lost 3 bases, and 14 bases lay between the germline ends. The CDR3 has 15 residues. As DNA, the CDR3 is TGTGCCATCAGTGAACTTGGACTAACTGAAGAGACCCAGTACTTC. Translation: CAISELGLTEETQYF.

The chain employs TRBV25-1 and TRBJ1-2, with D unresolved. CDR1 and CDR2 from the germline V gene are MGHDK and SYGVNS. The CDR3 length is 14 residues. Trimming took off 3 bases at V and 7 bases at J, with 15 bases between the two ends. The CDR3, as DNA: TGTGCCAGCAGTGACCCCACGTTGCGGAGTGGCTACACCTTC. Translation: CASSDPTLRSGYTF.

As DNA, the CDR3 is TGCAGCGTTGAAGACGGGGAGCGGGGGGCCTTCATCTCTGGGGCCAACGTCCTGACTTTC. It is translated as CSVEDGERGAFISGANVLTF. This chain joins TRBV29-1 and TRBJ2-6; 9 bases agree with TRBD2. Germline V lookup: CDR1 SQVTM, CDR2 ANQGSEA. The CDR3 is made up of 20 amino acids. The V segment lost 0 bases and the J segment 0 bases; nucleotides outside the gene matches: 12.

Turning to this clone: Sequence at one end of the junction differs from germline and may be a read error. This chain uses TRBV6-5 with TRBJ1-4; a weak D match, TRBD1 (6 bases). This CDR3 has 11 residues. Germline V gene sequence: CDR1 MNHEY, CDR2 SVGAGI. The CDR3 DNA reads as TGTGCCAGCAGTTACGAAGGGACATCTTATTTT. Amino acid sequence: CASSYEGTSYF.

This clone has just one count. This chain joins TRBV28 and TRBJ1-5; D is unclear. The CDR3 consists of 15 residues. Germline lookup yields CDR1 MDHEN and CDR2 SYDVKM. V shed 8 bases and J shed 4 bases, with 18 bases lying between them. CDR3 region: CASGEGRILNQPQHF. CDR3 nucleotide sequence: TGTGCCAGCGGAGAGGGCCGGATACTTAATCAGCCCCAGCATTTT.

This clone was seen once. The J gene is TRBJ2-7, the V gene TRBV3-1 (or the pseudogene TRBV3-2); 12 bases are shared with TRBD2. CDR3 length equals 15 residues. From germline, CDR1 is LGHDT and CDR2 YNNKEL (reference sequence). V lost 4 bases to trimming and J lost 3 bases; unmatched junction nucleotides: 4. The CDR3 nucleotides are TGTGCCAGCAGCCTCGGACTAGCGGGGAGCTACGAGCAGTACTTC. Translated: CASSLGLAGSYEQYF.

This clone was observed once. The chain is built from TRBV4-1 and TRBJ2-2; 9 bases are a match to TRBD1. This CDR3 contains 16 residues. Germline V lookup: CDR1 MGHRA, CDR2 YSYEKL. Trimming cost V 4 bases and J 6 bases; bases outside gene matches: 9. CDR3 in amino acids: CASSRWDRDKAGELFF. The CDR3, as DNA: TGCGCCAGCAGCCGCTGGGACAGGGATAAAGCCGGGGAGCTGTTTTTT.

The V call is TRBV4-1, the J call TRBJ2-5; TRBD2 matches at 8 bases. Germline V gene lookup returns CDR1 MGHRA and CDR2 YSYEKL. V trimming: 4 bases; J trimming: 4 bases; junction bases outside the gene matches: 5. The CDR3 runs 14 residues. Written as DNA, the CDR3 is TGCGCCAGCAGCCTCGGGAGCGGGAGAGAGACCCAGTACTTC. Encoded protein: CASSLGSGRETQYF.

J is TRBJ2-5 and V is TRBV7-2; 7 bases match TRBD2. CDR1 is SGHTA and CDR2 is FQGNSA in the germline V gene. CDR3 length equals 15 residues. Unmatched junction bases numbered 6, after V lost 5 bases and J lost 0 bases. The CDR3 here is CASSQSSGNQETQYF. CDR3 in DNA: TGTGCCAGCAGCCAATCTAGCGGAAACCAAGAGACCCAGTACTTC.

This chain connects TRBV19 to TRBJ1-1, with D unclear. The CDR3 is 13 amino acids. Trimming left V 7 bases short and J 3 bases short, with 12 bases between. Looked up from germline, CDR1 is LNHDA and CDR2 is SQIVND (reference sequence). The CDR3 loop reads CASMESGDTEAFF. CDR3 DNA sequence: TGTGCCAGTATGGAGAGCGGGGACACTGAAGCTTTCTTT.

This chain links TRBV7-2 with TRBJ2-3; no clear D gene. CDR3 length equals 11 residues. Germline V gene sequence: CDR1 SGHTA, CDR2 FQGNSA. The V and J ends lost 4 bases and 11 bases respectively, with 10 bases between them. DNA for the CDR3: TGTGCCAGCAGCTCTGGCCCTCTGCAGTATTTT. It encodes CASSSGPLQYF.

The rearrangement uses TRBV5-1 and TRBJ1-1; D call uncertain. CDR3 size: 14 residues. Deletions cut 1 base from V and 1 base from J, with 8 bases between. Germline V gene data show CDR1 as SGHRS and CDR2 as YFSETQ. The CDR3 DNA reads TGCGCCAGCAGCTTGCATGGGCCGAACACTGAAGCTTTCTTT. As protein: CASSLHGPNTEAFF.